The sequence of this T cell receptor beta chain was determined in a study of T cell clonotyping in hematopoietic cell transplantation. A word on this clone: The antigen is unknown.

The study's findings and limits: Cells were unsorted, so CD4 and CD8 contributions were not separated. Few recipient clonotypes overlapped donors; over 97% were de novo at given depth. Pathologically expanded recipient clonotypes increased progressively from day 30 to day 180 as diversity fell. Graft donor and pretransplant recipient Inverse Simpson Index values predicted broader posttransplant TCR diversity.

Looked up from germline, CDR1 is SNHLY and CDR2 is FYNNEI. V lost 8 bases and J 4 bases, leaving 11 bases between the germline ends. The CDR3 covers 12 residues. Produced via immunoSEQ multiplex PCR; TCRdb's table is partial and in-frame only. The sample lists roughly 5,000 clones; 90% to 95% were seen once. The sample consisted of PBMCs, taken 180 days after allogeneic stem cell transplant. The rearrangement uses TRBV2 and TRBJ1-2, with TRBD1 as a possible D gene (6 bases). The sequence derives from a male patient aged 55 to 70 who had an allogeneic stem cell transplant from a related donor, so the T cells may come from the graft donor. Some clones in this sample may be carry-over from other donors' samples. The CDR3 nucleotides read TGTGCCAGCGGGCGGACAGCCTATGGCTACACCTTC. Translation: CASGRTAYGYTF.